The TCR beta chain described here comes from a study of post-analysis software for immune sequencing data. At the level of the study: Several disease courses (relapsing-remitting, secondary progressive and progressive-relapsing) of multiple sclerosis were included.

The CDR3 sequence is 14 residues long. Trimming took off 5 bases at V and 2 bases at J, with 12 bases between the two ends. Germline assignment: CDR1 LNHDA and CDR2 SQIVND (reference sequence). The count of this clonotype is one. The antigen is not known. Unique molecular identifiers had been added to the TCR beta cDNA libraries. TCRdb used MiXCR to reprocess the PCR reads, holding one entry per CDR3 protein. Found here are 450,000 to 650,000 distinct CDR3 sequences, about 40% of them singletons; the top ten hold roughly 1.8%. Whole-study results and caveats: TRBV segments more frequent in patients than in controls numbered five and included TRBV5-6, TRBV5-1 and TRBV20-1.

Sequencing input: blood. The V and J genes are TRBV19 and TRBJ1-1; D may be TRBD1 (5 bases). The clonotype originates from a girl under 18 with multiple sclerosis. The CDR3 reads CASSPLTANTEAFF. The DNA for the CDR3 is TGTGCCAGTAGTCCTTTGACAGCTAACACTGAAGCTTTCTTT.